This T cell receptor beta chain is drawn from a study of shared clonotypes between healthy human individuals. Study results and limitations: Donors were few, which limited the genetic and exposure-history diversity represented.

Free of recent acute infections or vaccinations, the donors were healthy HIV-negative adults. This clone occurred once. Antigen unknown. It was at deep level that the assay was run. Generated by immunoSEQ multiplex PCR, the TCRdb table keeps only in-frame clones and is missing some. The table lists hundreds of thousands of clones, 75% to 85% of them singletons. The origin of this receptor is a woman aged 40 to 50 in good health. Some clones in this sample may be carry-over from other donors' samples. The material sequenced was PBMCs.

CDR3 region: CASSLMTGANTGELFF. The CDR3 DNA sequence: TGTGCCAGCAGCTTAATGACAGGGGCGAACACCGGGGAGCTGTTTTTT. The chain couples TRBV7-6 to TRBJ2-2, with 8 bases identical to TRBD1. The CDR3 is made up of 16 amino acids. With 2 bases clipped from V and 0 bases from J, the junction kept 2 bases outside the gene matches. Germline V lookup: CDR1 SGHVS, CDR2 FNYEAQ. Full variable domain (rest looked up from reference TRBV7-6 and TRBJ2-2): GAGVSQSPRYKVTKRGQDVALRCDPISGHVSLYWYRQALGQGPEFLTYFNYEAQQDKSGLPNDRFSAERPEGSISTLTIQRTEQRDSAMYRCASSLMTGANTGELFFGEGSRLTVL.